This TCR beta chain stems from a study of blood T cell repertoires in COVID-19. At the level of the study: Material from acute and convalescent COVID-19 was sourced from the United States, Italy and Spain. Sources were T cells, B-cell-depleted T cells, or PBMCs; the material itself was cDNA or gDNA.

Per the germline V gene, CDR1 is DFQATT and CDR2 is SNEGSKA (reference sequence). Trimming took 3 bases from V and 5 from J; bases not matched to a gene: 5. The CDR3 is made up of 14 amino acids. As handled by the study authors: Amplified reference gene primers provided the basis for estimating nucleated cell counts. The repertoire was sequenced with immunoSEQ multiplex PCR; TCRdb's copy has only in-frame clones and lacks some. The V and J calls and clone size were taken over from that table, and D and trimming were inferred from the DNA. The repertoire includes some 200,000 clones, 87% of them detected once, and approximately 12% sits in the top ten.

This sequence was found in a woman aged 18-29 years who had recovered from COVID-19. Sequencing input: peripheral blood. V gene TRBV20-1 combines with J gene TRBJ2-5; 11 positions agree with TRBD2. CDR3 sequence reads: CSASTSGRWETQYF. As DNA, the CDR3 is TGCAGTGCTAGTACTAGCGGGAGATGGGAGACCCAGTACTTC.